This T cell receptor beta chain was found in a study of molecular identifiers for immune sequencing clone quantification. Study information: Replicate RNA from 20,000 or 100,000 naive CD8 T cells formed five aliquots; four were sequenced. Whole-study findings and limits: Jurkat TCR RNA spiked in from one cell reportedly remained identifiable amid about a million naive cells.

With regard to this clonotype: Its cognate antigen is unknown. A clone one base away is much larger, so this may be a read error.

The CDR3 spans 13 residues. Germline CDR1 and CDR2: MNHEY and SVGEGT. CD8+CD4-CCR7+CD45RA+ cells were sorted as naive CD8 T cells. Methods described previously, with TCR primers listed, were used for bulk TCR libraries. One entry per CDR3 protein, called by TCRdb with MiXCR from the PCR reads. In the table there are just under 650,000 distinct CDR3 sequences, about 20% of which are singletons. Sequences were obtained from naive CD8+ T cells from blood, with Jurkat cell RNA spiked in. Subset given: FACS-sorted CD8+CD4-CCR7+CD45RA+ naive T cells. The receptor was isolated from a human donor in good health. Some libraries in this study had Jurkat cell RNA spiked in. This chain connects TRBV6-2 or TRBV6-3 to TRBJ2-7; D perhaps matches TRBD2 (5 bases). The CDR3 region is CTSSPDLAYEQYF. The CDR3 region has the DNA TGTACCAGCAGTCCGGACTTGGCCTACGAGCAGTACTTC.